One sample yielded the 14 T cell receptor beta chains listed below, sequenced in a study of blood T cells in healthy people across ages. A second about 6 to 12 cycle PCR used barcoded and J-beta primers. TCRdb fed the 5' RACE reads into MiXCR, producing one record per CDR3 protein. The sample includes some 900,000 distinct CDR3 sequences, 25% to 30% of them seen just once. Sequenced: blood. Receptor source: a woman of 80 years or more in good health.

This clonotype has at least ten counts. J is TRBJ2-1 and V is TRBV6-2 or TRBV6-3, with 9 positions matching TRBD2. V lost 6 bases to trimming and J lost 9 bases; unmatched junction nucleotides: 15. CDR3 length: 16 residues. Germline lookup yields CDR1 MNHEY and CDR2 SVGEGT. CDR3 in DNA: TGTGCCAGCAGACCGGGCGGTGCCCGCGGGGGGGGTGAGCAGTTCTTC. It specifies CASRPGGARGGGEQFF.

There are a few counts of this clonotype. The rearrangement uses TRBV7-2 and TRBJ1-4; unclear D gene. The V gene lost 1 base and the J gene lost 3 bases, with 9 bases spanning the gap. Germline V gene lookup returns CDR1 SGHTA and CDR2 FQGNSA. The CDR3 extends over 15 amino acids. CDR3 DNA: TGTGCCAGCAGCTTAGAGTCAGCCCCTAATGAAAAACTGTTTTTT. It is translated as CASSLESAPNEKLFF.

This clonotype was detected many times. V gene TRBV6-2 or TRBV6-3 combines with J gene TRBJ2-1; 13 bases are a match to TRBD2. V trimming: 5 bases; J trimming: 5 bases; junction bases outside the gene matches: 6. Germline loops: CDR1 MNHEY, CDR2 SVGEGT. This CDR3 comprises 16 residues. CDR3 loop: CASSTRLAGGDNEQFF. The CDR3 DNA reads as TGTGCCAGCAGTACCAGACTAGCGGGGGGTGACAATGAGCAGTTCTTC.

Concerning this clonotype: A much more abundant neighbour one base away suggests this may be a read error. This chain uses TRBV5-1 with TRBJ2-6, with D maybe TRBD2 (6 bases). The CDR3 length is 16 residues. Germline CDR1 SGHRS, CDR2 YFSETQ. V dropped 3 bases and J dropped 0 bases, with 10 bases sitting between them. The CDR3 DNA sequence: TGCGCCAGCAGCTACGGGACTGGCTCTGGGGCCAACGTCCTGACTTTC. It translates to CASSYGTGSGANVLTF.

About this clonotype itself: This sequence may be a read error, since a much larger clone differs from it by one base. The CDR3 loop is CASSLLGTVGIQFF. The CDR3 DNA follows: TGTGCCAGCAGCTTACTGGGGACAGTCGGAATCCAGTTCTTC. This chain links TRBV7-2 with TRBJ2-1, with 7 bases lining up with TRBD1. This CDR3 is built from 14 residues. From germline, CDR1 is SGHTA and CDR2 FQGNSA. V gave up 2 bases and J gave up 13 bases; unmatched junction bases: 11. Combining the CDR3 with reference TRBV7-2 and TRBJ2-1 gives the whole variable domain GAGVSQSPSNKVTEKGKDVELRCDPISGHTALYWYRQSLGQGLEFLIYFQGNSAPDKSGLPSDRFSAERTGGSVSTLTIQRTQQEDSAVYLCASSLLGTVGIQFFGPGTRLTVL.

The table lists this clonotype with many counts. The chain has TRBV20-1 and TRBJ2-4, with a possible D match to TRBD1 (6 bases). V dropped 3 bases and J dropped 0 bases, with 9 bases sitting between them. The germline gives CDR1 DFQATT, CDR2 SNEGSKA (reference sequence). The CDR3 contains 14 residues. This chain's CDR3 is CSARDRLAKNIQYF. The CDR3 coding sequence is TGCAGTGCTAGGGACAGACTAGCCAAAAACATTCAGTACTTC.

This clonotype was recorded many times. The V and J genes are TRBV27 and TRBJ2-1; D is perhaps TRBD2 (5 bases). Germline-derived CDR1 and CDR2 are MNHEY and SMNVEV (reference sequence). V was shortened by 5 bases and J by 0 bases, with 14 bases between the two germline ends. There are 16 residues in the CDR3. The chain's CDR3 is CASSPPTGSSYNEQFF. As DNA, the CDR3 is TGTGCCAGCAGTCCCCCGACGGGAAGCTCCTACAATGAGCAGTTCTTC.

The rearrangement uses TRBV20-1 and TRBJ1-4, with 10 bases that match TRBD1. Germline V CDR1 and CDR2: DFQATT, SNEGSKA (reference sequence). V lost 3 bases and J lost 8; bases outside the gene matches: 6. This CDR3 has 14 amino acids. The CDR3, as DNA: TGCAGTGCTAGTGGGACAGGGGCGGAAGAAAAACTGTTTTTT. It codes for CSASGTGAEEKLFF.

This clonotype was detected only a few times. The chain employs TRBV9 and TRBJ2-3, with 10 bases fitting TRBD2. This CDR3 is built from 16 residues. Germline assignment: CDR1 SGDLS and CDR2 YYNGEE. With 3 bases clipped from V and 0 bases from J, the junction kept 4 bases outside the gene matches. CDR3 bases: TGTGCCAGCAGCGCGATGACTAGCGGGAGCACAGATACGCAGTATTTT. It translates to CASSAMTSGSTDTQYF.

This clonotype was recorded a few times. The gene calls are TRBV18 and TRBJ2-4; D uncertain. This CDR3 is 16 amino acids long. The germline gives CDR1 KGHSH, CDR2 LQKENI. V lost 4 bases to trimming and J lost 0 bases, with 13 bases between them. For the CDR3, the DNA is TGTGCCAGCTCACAAATGGCAGACTTAGCCAAAAACATTCAGTACTTC. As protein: CASSQMADLAKNIQYF.

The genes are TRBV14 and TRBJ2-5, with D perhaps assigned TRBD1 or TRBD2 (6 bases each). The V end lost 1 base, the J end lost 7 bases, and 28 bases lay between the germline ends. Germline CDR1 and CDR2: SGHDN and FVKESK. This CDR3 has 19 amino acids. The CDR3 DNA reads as TGTGCCAGCAGCCAAGCGGTGGGGGCCTACCCGGGAGCAAGATGGACCCAGTACTTC. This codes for CASSQAVGAYPGARWTQYF.

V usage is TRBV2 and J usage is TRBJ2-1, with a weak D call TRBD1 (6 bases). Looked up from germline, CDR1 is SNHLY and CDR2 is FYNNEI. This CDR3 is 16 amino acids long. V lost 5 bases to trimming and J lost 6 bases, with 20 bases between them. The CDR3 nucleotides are TGTGCCAGCAGTTCACAGGGTCTAGCTGTATTCAATGAGCAGTTCTTC. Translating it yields CASSSQGLAVFNEQFF.

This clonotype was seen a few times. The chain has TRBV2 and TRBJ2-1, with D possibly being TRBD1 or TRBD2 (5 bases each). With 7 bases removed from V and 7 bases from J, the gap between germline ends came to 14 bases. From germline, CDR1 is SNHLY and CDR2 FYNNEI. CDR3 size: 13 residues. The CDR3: CASKEGLVNEQFF. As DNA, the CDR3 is TGTGCCAGCAAAGAGGGGCTGGTGAATGAGCAGTTCTTC.

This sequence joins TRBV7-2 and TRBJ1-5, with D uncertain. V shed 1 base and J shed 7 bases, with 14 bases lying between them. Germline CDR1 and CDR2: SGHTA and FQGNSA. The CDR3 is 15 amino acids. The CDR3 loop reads CASSLDAGREQPQHF. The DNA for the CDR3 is TGTGCCAGCAGCTTAGACGCAGGACGGGAGCAGCCCCAGCATTTT. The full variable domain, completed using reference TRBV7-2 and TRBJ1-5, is GAGVSQSPSNKVTEKGKDVELRCDPISGHTALYWYRQSLGQGLEFLIYFQGNSAPDKSGLPSDRFSAERTGGSVSTLTIQRTQQEDSAVYLCASSLDAGREQPQHFGDGTRLSIL.